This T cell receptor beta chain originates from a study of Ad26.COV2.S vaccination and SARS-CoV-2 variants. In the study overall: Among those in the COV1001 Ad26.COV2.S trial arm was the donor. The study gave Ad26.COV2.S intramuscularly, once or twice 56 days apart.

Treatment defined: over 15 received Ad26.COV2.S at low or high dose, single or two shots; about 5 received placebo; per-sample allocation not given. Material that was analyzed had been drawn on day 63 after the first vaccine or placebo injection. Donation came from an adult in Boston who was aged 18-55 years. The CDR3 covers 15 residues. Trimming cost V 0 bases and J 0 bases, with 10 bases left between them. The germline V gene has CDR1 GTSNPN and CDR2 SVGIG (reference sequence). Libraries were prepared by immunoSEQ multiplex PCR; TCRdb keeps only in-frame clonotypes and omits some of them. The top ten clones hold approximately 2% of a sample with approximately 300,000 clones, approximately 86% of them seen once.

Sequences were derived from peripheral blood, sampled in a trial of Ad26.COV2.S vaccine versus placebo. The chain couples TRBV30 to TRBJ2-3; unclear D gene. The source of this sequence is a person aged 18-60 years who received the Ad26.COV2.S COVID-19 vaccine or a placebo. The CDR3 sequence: CAWSVQKTSTDTQYF. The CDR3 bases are TGTGCCTGGAGTGTACAGAAAACTAGCACAGATACGCAGTATTTT.